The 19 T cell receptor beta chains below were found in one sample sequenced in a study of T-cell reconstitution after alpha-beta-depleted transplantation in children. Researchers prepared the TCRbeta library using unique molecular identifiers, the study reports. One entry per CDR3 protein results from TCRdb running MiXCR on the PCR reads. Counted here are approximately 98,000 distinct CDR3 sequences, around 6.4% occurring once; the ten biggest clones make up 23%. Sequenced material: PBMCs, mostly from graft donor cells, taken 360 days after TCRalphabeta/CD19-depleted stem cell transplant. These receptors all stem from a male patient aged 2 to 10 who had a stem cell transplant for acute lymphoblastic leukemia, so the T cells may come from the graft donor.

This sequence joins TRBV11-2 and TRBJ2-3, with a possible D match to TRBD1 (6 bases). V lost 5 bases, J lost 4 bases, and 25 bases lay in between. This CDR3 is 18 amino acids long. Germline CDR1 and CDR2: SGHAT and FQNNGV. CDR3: CASSPSTGQLYRADTQYF. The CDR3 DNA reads TGTGCCAGCAGCCCGTCGACGGGACAACTTTATAGGGCAGATACGCAGTATTTT.

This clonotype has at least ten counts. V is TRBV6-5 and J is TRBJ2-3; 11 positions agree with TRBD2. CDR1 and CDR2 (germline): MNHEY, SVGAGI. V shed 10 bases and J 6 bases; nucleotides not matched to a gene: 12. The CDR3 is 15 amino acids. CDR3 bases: TGTGCCACCGTAGCGGGGGGGTTTTTTAGGGATACGCAGTATTTT. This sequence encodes CATVAGGFFRDTQYF.

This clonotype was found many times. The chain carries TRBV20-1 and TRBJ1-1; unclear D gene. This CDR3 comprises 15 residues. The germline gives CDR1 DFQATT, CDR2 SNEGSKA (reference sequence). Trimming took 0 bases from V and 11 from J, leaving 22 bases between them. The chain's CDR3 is CSARDNSGGICVAFF. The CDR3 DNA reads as TGCAGTGCTAGAGATAATAGTGGCGGGATCTGCGTGGCTTTCTTT.

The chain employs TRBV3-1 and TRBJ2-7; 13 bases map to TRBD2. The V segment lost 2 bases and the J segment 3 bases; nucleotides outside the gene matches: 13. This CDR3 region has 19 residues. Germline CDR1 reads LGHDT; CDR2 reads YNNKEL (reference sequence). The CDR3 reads CASSQPPPRLAGGNYEQYF. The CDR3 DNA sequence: TGTGCCAGCAGCCAACCCCCTCCACGACTAGCGGGGGGCAACTACGAGCAGTACTTC.

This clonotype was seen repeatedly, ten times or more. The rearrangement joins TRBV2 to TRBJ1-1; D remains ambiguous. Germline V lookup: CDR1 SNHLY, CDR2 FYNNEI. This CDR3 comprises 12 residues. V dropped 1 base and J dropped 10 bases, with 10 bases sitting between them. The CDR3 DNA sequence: TGTGCCAGCAGTGAAGAGGGTCGGAGAGCTTTCTTT. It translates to CASSEEGRRAFF.

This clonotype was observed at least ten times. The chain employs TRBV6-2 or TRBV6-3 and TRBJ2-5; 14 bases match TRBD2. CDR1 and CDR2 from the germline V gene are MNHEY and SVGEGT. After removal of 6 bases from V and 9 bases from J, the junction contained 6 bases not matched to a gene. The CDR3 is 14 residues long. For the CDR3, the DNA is TGTGCCAGCAGACCCCGACTAGCGGGGGGGGCCCAGTACTTC. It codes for CASRPRLAGGAQYF.

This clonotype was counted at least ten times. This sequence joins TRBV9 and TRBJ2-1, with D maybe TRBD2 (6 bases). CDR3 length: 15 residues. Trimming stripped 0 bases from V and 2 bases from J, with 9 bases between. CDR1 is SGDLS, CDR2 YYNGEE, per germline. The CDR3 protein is CASSVASAAYNEQFF. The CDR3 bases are TGTGCCAGCAGCGTAGCTAGCGCAGCCTACAATGAGCAGTTCTTC.

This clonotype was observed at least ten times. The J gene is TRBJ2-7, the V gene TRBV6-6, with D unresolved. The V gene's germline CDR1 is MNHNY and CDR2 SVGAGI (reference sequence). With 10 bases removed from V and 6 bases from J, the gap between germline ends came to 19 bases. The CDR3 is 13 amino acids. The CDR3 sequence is CAIRPFRVSEQYF. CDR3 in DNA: TGTGCCATCCGACCCTTTCGGGTGAGCGAGCAGTACTTC.

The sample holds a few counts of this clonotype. CDR3 nucleotide sequence: TGTGCCAGCAGTAGGACTAGCTCCTTTTTAGAGCAGTACTTC. Amino acid sequence: CASSRTSSFLEQYF. The chain has TRBV28 and TRBJ2-7; 8 bases map to TRBD2. V lost 5 bases, J lost 7 bases, and 10 bases stayed unmatched. There are 14 residues in the CDR3. Germline-derived CDR1 and CDR2 are MDHEN and SYDVKM.

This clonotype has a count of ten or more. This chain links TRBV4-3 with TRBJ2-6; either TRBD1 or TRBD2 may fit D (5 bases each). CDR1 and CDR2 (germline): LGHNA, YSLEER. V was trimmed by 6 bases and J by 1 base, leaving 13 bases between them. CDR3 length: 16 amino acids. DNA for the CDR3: TGCGCCAGCAGGCGAACGTGGGGGTCTGGGGCCAACGTCCTGACTTTC. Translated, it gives CASRRTWGSGANVLTF.

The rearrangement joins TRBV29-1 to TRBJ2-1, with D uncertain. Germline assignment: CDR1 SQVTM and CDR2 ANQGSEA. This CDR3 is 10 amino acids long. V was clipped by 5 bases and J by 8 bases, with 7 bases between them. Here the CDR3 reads CSVLQYEQFF. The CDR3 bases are TGCAGCGTTCTCCAGTATGAGCAGTTCTTC.

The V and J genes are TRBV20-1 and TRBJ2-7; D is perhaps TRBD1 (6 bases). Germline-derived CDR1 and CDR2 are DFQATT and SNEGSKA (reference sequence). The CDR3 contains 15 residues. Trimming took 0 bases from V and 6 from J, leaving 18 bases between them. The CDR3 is CSARDLNREYGEQYF. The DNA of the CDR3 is TGCAGTGCTAGAGATCTGAACAGGGAATACGGCGAGCAGTACTTC.

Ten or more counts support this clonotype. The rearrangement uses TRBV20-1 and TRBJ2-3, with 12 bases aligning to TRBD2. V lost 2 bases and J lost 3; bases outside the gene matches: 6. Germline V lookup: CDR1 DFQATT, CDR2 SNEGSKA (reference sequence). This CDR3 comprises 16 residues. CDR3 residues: CSARLSSGRETDTQYF. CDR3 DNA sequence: TGCAGTGCTAGACTTTCTAGCGGGAGGGAGACAGATACGCAGTATTTT.

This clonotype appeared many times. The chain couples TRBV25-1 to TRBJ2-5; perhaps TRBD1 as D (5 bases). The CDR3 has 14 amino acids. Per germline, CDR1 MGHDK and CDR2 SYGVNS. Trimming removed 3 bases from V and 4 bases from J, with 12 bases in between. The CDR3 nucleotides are TGTGCCAGCAGTGATCTGGGGCGTCTAGAGACCCAGTACTTC. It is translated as CASSDLGRLETQYF.

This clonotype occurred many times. Here the CDR3 reads CSARGDRGLWTEAFF. CDR3 sequence (DNA): TGCAGTGCTAGAGGTGACAGGGGGCTTTGGACTGAAGCTTTCTTT. The chain is built from TRBV20-1 and TRBJ1-1; 10 nucleotides line up with TRBD1. There are 15 residues in the CDR3. V lost 1 base to trimming and J lost 5 bases; unmatched junction nucleotides: 7. Germline V CDR1 and CDR2: DFQATT, SNEGSKA (reference sequence).

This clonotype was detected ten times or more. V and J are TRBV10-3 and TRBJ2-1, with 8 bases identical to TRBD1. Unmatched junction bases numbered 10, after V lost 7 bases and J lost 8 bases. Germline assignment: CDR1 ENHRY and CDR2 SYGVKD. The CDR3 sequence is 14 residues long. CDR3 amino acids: CAIMKDRDKYEQFF. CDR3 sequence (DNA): TGTGCCATCATGAAGGACAGGGATAAGTATGAGCAGTTCTTC.

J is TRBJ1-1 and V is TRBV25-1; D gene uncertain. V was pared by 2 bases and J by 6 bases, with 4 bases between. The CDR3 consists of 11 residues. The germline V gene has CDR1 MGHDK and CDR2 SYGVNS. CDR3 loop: CASSEGPEAFF. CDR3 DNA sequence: TGTGCCAGCAGTGAAGGGCCTGAAGCTTTCTTT.

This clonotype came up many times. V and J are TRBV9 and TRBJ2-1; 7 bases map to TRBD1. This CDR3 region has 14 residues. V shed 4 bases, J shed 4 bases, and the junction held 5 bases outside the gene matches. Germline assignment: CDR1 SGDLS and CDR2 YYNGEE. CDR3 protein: CASSPRDRYNEQFF. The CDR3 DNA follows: TGTGCCAGCAGCCCTAGGGACAGATACAATGAGCAGTTCTTC.

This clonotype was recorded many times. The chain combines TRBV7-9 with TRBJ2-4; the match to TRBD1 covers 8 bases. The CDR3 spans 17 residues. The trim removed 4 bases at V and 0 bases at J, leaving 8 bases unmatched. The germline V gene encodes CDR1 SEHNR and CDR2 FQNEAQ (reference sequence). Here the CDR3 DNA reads TGTGCCAGCAGCTCCCAGGGGGCCGGGCGAGCCAAAAACATTCAGTACTTC. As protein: CASSSQGAGRAKNIQYF.